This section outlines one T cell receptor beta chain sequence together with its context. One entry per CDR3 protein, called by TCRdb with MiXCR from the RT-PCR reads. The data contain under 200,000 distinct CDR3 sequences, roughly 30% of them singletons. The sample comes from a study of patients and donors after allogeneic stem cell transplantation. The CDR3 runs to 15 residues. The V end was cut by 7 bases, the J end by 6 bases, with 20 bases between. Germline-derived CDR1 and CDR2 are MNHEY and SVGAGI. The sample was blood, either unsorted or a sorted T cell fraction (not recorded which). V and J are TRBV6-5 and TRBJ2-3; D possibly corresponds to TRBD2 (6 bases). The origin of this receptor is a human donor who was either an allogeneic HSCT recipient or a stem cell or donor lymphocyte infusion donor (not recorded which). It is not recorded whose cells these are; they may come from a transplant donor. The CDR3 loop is CASNLGGASGDTQYF. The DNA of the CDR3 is TGTGCCAGCAATTTGGGGGGAGCGTCAGGGGATACGCAGTATTTT.